This TCR beta chain was recovered during a study of cytotoxic CD8 clonotypes in ibrutinib-treated CLL. Sequencing used immunoSEQ multiplex PCR; TCRdb keeps in-frame clones, though not all of them. The data hold about 180,000 clones, with 84% observed a single time. A word on this clone: Its target is not known.

The CDR3 has 12 residues. Germline CDR1 reads MDHEN; CDR2 reads SYDVKM. The V end lost 6 bases, the J end lost 0 bases, and 6 bases lay between the germline ends. The study, taken as a whole, reports: Contraction or stability on treatment characterized the public clonotypes, which were uncommon. Clonality climbed at ibrutinib response, then dropped toward baseline at progression.

This clonotype originated in a human donor with chronic lymphocytic leukemia. Sample: PBMCs, taken after 24 months of ibrutinib treatment. The chain has TRBV28 and TRBJ2-7; maybe TRBD2 (5 bases). The CDR3 coding sequence is TGTGCCAGCAGCCGGGGCTCCTACGAGCAGTACTTC. It encodes CASSRGSYEQYF.